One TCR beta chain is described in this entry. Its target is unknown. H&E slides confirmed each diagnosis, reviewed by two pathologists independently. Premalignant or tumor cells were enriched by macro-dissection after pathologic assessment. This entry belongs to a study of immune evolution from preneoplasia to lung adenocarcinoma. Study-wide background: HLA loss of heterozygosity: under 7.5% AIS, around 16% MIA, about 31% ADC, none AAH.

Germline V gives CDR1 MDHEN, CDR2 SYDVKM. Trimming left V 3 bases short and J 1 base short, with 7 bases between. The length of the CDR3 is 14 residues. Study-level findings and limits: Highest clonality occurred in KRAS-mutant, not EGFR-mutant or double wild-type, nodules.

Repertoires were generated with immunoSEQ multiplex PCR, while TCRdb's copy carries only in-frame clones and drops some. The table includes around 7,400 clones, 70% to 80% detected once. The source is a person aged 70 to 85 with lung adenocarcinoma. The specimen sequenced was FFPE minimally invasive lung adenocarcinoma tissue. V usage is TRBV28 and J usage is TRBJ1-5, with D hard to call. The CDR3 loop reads CASSFGRSNQPQHF. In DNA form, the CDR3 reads TGTGCCAGCAGTTTTGGTCGGAGCAATCAGCCCCAGCATTTT.